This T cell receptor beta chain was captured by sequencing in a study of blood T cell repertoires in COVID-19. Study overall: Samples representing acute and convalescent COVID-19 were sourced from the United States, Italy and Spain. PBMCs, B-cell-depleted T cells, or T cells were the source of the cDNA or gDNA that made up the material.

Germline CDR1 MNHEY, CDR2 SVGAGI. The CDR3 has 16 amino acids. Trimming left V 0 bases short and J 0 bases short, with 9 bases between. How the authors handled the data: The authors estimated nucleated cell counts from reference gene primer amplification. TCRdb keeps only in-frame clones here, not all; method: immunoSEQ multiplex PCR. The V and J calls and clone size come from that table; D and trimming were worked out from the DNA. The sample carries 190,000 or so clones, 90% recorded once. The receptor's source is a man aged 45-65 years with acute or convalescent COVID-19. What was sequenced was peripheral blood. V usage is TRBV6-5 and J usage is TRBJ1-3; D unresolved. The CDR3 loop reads CASSYSPGHSGNTIYF. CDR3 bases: TGTGCCAGCAGTTACTCGCCAGGCCACTCTGGAAACACCATATATTTT.